This T cell receptor beta chain was captured in a study of CD8 T cells in ankylosing spondylitis. Notes on the study in general: Researchers reportedly found disease-linked clones significantly enriched in matched ankylosing spondylitis synovial fluid. Past research had described some motif variants in reactive arthritis synovial fluid and blood. Within ankylosing spondylitis blood, a TCR beta motif made up of seven to nine highly homologous variants appeared to be characteristic. Disease-linked clones bore a CD8+ phenotype, appearing relatively rarely in peripheral blood.

TCRdb used MiXCR to reprocess the 5' RACE reads, holding one entry per CDR3 protein. The top ten clones hold just over 14% of a sample with roughly 350,000 distinct CDR3 sequences, less than 9.5% of them seen once. Comments on this clonotype: The antigen is unknown.

Germline V gene sequence: CDR1 SEHNR, CDR2 FQNEAQ (reference sequence). This CDR3 region has 13 residues. V dropped 4 bases and J dropped 3 bases, with 9 bases sitting between them. This chain connects TRBV7-9 to TRBJ1-1, with unresolved D. This receptor was obtained from a male donor with ankylosing spondylitis. The sample comprised blood, either unsorted or a sorted T cell fraction (not recorded which). The CDR3 region has the DNA TGTGCCAGCAGCTGGCAGAAGGACACTGAAGCTTTCTTT. Its protein product is CASSWQKDTEAFF.